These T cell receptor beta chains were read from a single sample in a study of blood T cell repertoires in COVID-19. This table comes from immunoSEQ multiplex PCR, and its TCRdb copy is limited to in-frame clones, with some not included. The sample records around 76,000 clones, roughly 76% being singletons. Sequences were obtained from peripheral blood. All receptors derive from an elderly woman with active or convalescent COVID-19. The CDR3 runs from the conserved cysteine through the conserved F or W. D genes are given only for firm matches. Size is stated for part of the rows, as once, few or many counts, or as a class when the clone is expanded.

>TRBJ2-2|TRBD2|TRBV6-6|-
CARPGGVNTGELFF
TGTGCCCGTCCGGGGGGGGTGAACACCGGGGAGCTGTTTTTT
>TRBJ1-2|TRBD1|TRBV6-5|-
CASSVQGVDGYTF
TGTGCCAGCAGCGTACAGGGGGTAGATGGCTACACCTTC
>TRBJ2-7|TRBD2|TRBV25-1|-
CASSVSGGFREQYF
TGTGCCAGCAGTGTCAGCGGGGGGTTCCGCGAGCAGTACTTC
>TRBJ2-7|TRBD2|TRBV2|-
CASSSRTSANEQYF
TGTGCCAGCAGCTCCCGGACTAGCGCTAACGAGCAGTACTTC
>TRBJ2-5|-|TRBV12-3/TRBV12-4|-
CASSYREQETQYF
TGTGCCAGCAGTTATCGAGAACAAGAGACCCAGTACTTC
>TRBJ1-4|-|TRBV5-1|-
CASSVEGKTNEKLFF
TGCGCCAGCAGCGTGGAGGGGAAAACTAATGAAAAACTGTTTTTT
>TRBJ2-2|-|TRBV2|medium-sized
CASSPQGNPNTGELFF
TGTGCCAGCAGTCCACAGGGTAACCCGAACACCGGGGAGCTGTTTTTT
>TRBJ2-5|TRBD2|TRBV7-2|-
CASSPRLAGGQETQYF
TGTGCCAGCAGCCCCCGCCTAGCGGGGGGCCAAGAGACCCAGTACTTC
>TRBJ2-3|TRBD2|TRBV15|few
CATSRAGGPTDTQYF
TGTGCCACCAGCAGAGCGGGGGGGCCCACAGATACGCAGTATTTT
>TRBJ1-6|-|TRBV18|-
CASSPSSPLHF
TGTGCCAGCTCACCTTCTTCCCCCCTCCACTTT
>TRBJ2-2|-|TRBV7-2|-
CASSLVGAGELFF
TGTGCCAGCAGCTTAGTAGGAGCCGGGGAGCTGTTTTTT
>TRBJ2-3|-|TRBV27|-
CASSLSRGPDTQYF
TGTGCCAGCAGTTTATCCAGGGGTCCAGATACGCAGTATTTT
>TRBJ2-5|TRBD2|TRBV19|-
CASSVSSGGGETQYF
TGTGCCAGTAGTGTCTCTAGCGGGGGGGGAGAGACCCAGTACTTC
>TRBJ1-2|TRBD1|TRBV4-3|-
CASSQERQGYGYTF
TGCGCCAGCAGCCAAGAGCGACAGGGATATGGCTACACCTTC
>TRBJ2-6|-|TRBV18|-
CASSPPAGAGSGANVLTF
TGTGCCAGCTCACCACCGGCAGGGGCGGGTTCCGGGGCCAACGTCCTGACTTTC
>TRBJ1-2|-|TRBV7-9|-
CASSPSRGYGYTF
TGTGCCAGCAGCCCGTCCCGGGGCTATGGCTACACCTTC
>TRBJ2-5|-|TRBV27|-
CASSFRFGLQETQYF
TGTGCCAGCAGTTTTAGATTTGGGCTCCAAGAGACCCAGTACTTC
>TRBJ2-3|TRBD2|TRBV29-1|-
CSVALAGGSDTQYF
TGCAGCGTTGCCCTAGCGGGGGGTTCAGATACGCAGTATTTT
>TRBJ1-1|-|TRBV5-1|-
CASSYGQLYTEAFF
TGCGCCAGCAGCTACGGACAGCTTTACACTGAAGCTTTCTTT
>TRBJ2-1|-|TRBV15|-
CATQGTANSNEQFF
TGTGCCACCCAGGGAACCGCGAACTCCAATGAGCAGTTCTTC
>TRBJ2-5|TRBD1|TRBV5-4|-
CASSLGDRLETQYF
TGTGCCAGCAGCTTGGGGGACAGATTAGAGACCCAGTACTTC
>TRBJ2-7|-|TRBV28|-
CASSMPRDGRAYEQYF
TGTGCCAGCAGTATGCCACGAGACGGCAGGGCCTACGAGCAGTACTTC
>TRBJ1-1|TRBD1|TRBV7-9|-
CASSDRDRGPNTEAFF
TGTGCCAGCAGCGATAGGGACAGGGGTCCGAACACTGAAGCTTTCTTT
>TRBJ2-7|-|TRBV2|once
CASSEATENIYEQYF
TGTGCCAGCAGTGAAGCCACAGAGAATATCTACGAGCAGTACTTC
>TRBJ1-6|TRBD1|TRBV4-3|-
CASSQDYPGQGAGALHF
TGCGCCAGCAGCCAAGATTATCCGGGACAGGGGGCAGGGGCCCTCCACTTT
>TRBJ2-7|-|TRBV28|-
CASSPYGGARSYEQYF
TGTGCCAGCAGTCCCTATGGAGGGGCCCGGTCCTACGAGCAGTACTTC
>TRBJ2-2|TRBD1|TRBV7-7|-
CASSTGGTGTGELFF
TGTGCTAGCAGCACAGGGGGAACGGGCACCGGGGAGCTGTTTTTT
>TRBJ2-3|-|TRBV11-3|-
CASSRGWSDTQYF
TGTGCCAGCAGCCGAGGGTGGTCCGATACGCAGTATTTT
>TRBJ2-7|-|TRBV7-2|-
CASSLIFDEQYF
TGTGCCAGCAGCTTAATCTTCGACGAGCAGTACTTC
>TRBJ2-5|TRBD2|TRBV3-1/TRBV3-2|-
CASSQASPGGQETQYF
TGTGCCAGCAGCCAAGCTTCCCCGGGGGGGCAAGAGACCCAGTACTTC
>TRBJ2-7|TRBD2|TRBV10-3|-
CAISEAGGGEQYF
TGTGCCATCAGTGAGGCGGGGGGCGGGGAGCAGTACTTC
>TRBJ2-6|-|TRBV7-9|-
CASSLVPGPKSSGANVLTF
TGTGCCAGCAGCCTAGTTCCAGGGCCGAAATCCTCTGGGGCCAACGTCCTGACTTTC
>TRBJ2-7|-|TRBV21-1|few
CASSIIRQGGQGSEQYF
TGTGCCAGCAGCATCATTCGTCAGGGGGGACAGGGCTCCGAGCAGTACTTC
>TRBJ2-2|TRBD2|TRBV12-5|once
CASGTGLAGTGELFF
TGTGCTAGTGGTACCGGACTAGCGGGGACCGGGGAGCTGTTTTTT
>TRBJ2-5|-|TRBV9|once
CASSVDGQLETQYF
TGTGCCAGCAGCGTAGATGGCCAATTGGAGACCCAGTACTTC
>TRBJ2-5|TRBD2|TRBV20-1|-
CSASDRGSGGAETQYF
TGCAGTGCTAGTGATAGGGGCAGCGGGGGGGCGGAGACCCAGTACTTC
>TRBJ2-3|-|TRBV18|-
CASSLLQGGTDTQYF
TGTGCCAGCTCACTTCTACAGGGAGGGACAGATACGCAGTATTTT
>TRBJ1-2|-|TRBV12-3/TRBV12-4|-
CASSPTRGRGYTF
TGTGCCAGCAGTCCAACCAGGGGTCGGGGCTACACCTTC
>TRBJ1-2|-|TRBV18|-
CASSPAGQIYGYTF
TGTGCCAGCTCACCAGCAGGACAGATCTATGGCTACACCTTC
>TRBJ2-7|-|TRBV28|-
CASSLLEAEQYF
TGTGCCAGCAGTTTATTAGAGGCCGAGCAGTACTTC
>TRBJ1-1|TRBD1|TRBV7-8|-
CASTHRGMNTEAFF
TGTGCCAGCACCCACAGGGGGATGAACACTGAAGCTTTCTTT
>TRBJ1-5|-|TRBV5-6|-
CASSLGRSNQPQHF
TGTGCCAGCAGCTTGGGGCGGAGCAATCAGCCCCAGCATTTT
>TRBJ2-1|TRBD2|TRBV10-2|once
CASIKRGDYNEQFF
TGCGCCAGCATCAAGCGGGGGGACTACAATGAGCAGTTCTTC
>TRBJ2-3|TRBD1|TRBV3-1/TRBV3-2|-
CASSQDNRGLGTDTQYF
TGTGCCAGCAGCCAAGATAACAGGGGGCTTGGCACAGATACGCAGTATTTT
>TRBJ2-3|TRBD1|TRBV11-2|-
CASSAGQGTTDTQYF
TGTGCCAGCAGCGCAGGACAGGGGACCACAGATACGCAGTATTTT